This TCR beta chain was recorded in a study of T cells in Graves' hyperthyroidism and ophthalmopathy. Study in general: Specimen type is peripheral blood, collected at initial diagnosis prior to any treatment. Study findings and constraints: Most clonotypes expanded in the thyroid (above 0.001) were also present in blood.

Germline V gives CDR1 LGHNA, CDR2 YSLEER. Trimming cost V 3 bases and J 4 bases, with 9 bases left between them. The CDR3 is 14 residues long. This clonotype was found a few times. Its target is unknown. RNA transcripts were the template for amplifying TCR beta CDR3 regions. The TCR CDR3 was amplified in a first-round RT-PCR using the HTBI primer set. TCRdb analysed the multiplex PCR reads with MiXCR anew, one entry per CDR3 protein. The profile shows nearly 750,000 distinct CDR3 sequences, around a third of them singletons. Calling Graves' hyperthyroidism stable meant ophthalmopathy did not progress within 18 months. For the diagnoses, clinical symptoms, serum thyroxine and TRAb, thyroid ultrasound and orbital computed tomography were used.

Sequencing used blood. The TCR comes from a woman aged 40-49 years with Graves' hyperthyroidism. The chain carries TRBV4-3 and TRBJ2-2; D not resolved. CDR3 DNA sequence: TGCGCCAGCAGCCACGTCGAGTCCACCGGGGAGCTGTTTTTT. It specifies CASSHVESTGELFF.